These 31 T cell receptor beta chains were all obtained from the same sample, sequenced in a study of monozygotic twins with inflammatory bowel disease. From the 5' RACE reads, TCRdb lists one entry per CDR3 protein and no DNA. The table lists over 200,000 distinct CDR3 sequences. Specimen: blood. The receptors were sampled from a human donor with ulcerative colitis or Crohn's disease, or a healthy co-twin of an affected twin (not recorded which).

The chain employs TRBV6-4 and TRBJ1-5; TCRdb's assignment of TRBD1 cannot be checked, as there is no DNA. The germline CDR1 and CDR2 sequences are MRHNA and SNTAGT. This CDR3 has 17 residues. The CDR3 loop reads CASSRQGAKYSNQPQHF.

The chain carries TRBV6-6 and TRBJ1-1. This CDR3 is 14 amino acids long. CDR1 and CDR2 (germline): MNHNY, SVGAGI (reference sequence). The CDR3 protein is CASRLTGTSPEAFF.

The chain has TRBV28 and TRBJ1-5; TCRdb's D call, TRBD1, is unchecked because there is no DNA. The CDR3 covers 14 residues. CDR1 and CDR2 from the germline V gene are MDHEN and SYDVKM. The chain's CDR3 is CASSYGTGDQPQHF.

This chain links TRBV12-3 or TRBV12-4 with TRBJ2-3; there is no DNA to check the TCRdb D call of TRBD1. This CDR3 has 12 amino acids. CDR3 sequence reads: CASSPFPDTQYF.

V usage is TRBV6-1 and J usage is TRBJ1-4; the D call of TRBD1 rests on TCRdb alone, since no DNA is present to check it. This CDR3 is 13 amino acids long. Germline CDR1 reads MNHNS; CDR2 reads SASEGT. CDR3 in amino acids: CASNPWANEKLFF.

The V and J genes are TRBV12-3 or TRBV12-4 and TRBJ1-1. This CDR3 spans 13 amino acids. CDR3 sequence reads: CASSPQTDSEAFF.

The chain employs TRBV15 and TRBJ1-1; the TRBD1 assignment by TCRdb is unverifiable without DNA. Germline V gene data show CDR1 as LNHNV and CDR2 as YYDKDF (reference sequence). The CDR3 runs to 18 residues. CDR3 region: CATSRKYRVSSTNTEAFF.

This chain connects TRBV18 to TRBJ2-3. Germline values: CDR1 KGHSH, CDR2 LQKENI. This CDR3 comprises 16 residues. This CDR3 reads CASSPPIWESTDTQYF.

The chain recombines TRBV3-1 with TRBJ2-5. The CDR3 extends over 14 amino acids. Germline V gives CDR1 LGHDT, CDR2 YNNKEL (reference sequence). This CDR3 reads CASSQGLVGETQYF.

The J gene is TRBJ2-7, the V gene TRBV6-5. The CDR3 is 13 residues long. Germline V lookup: CDR1 MNHEY, CDR2 SVGAGI. The CDR3 here is CASSYSIRDEQYF.

The J gene is TRBJ1-1, the V gene TRBV5-6; TCRdb lists TRBD1, though no DNA is available to test this call. CDR3 length: 17 amino acids. Germline values: CDR1 SGHDT, CDR2 YYEEEE. This CDR3 is CASSLGRQGARETEAFF.

This sequence joins TRBV20-1 and TRBJ2-1; TCRdb's assignment of TRBD2 cannot be checked, as there is no DNA. The V gene's germline CDR1 is DFQATT and CDR2 SNEGSKA (reference sequence). The CDR3 is 15 residues long. The CDR3 here is CSAQPGLGGRVEQFF.

The V gene is TRBV14, the J gene TRBJ2-7; TCRdb calls TRBD1, which cannot be checked without DNA. The CDR3 contains 14 residues. Germline CDR1 and CDR2: SGHDN and FVKESK. CDR3 amino acids: CASSPQGISYEQYF.

CDR3 region: CASSYGDGKYEQYF. The rearrangement joins TRBV6-5 to TRBJ2-7; lacking DNA, the TRBD1 call made by TCRdb goes unchecked. The CDR3 is 14 residues long. The V gene's germline CDR1 is MNHEY and CDR2 SVGAGI.

The genes are TRBV5-1 and TRBJ2-1; the D call from TCRdb, TRBD1, cannot be confirmed without DNA. Per germline, CDR1 SGHRS and CDR2 YFSETQ. The CDR3 spans 17 residues. CDR3 in amino acids: CASSLDSGTGVFNEQFF.

The chain has TRBV7-9 and TRBJ2-1; TCRdb's D gene call, TRBD1, goes unchecked for lack of DNA. Germline-derived CDR1 and CDR2 are SEHNR and FQNEAQ (reference sequence). The CDR3 is 17 residues long. CDR3 amino acids: CASSLNRKGSLANEQFF.

The V and J genes are TRBV6-2 or TRBV6-3 and TRBJ2-2; TCRdb lists TRBD2, though no DNA is available to test this call. The CDR3 runs 15 residues. Germline CDR1 is MNHEY and CDR2 is SVGEGT. CDR3 in amino acids: CASRVWEPNTGELFF.

The CDR3 protein is CASSLAPDSPLHF. The chain joins TRBV5-1 to TRBJ1-6. Germline V gene lookup returns CDR1 SGHRS and CDR2 YFSETQ. This CDR3 has 13 amino acids.

The rearrangement links TRBV3-1 to TRBJ1-2; TCRdb lists TRBD1, though no DNA is available to test this call. Germline V CDR1 and CDR2: LGHDT, YNNKEL (reference sequence). The CDR3 is 15 residues long. CDR3 region: CASSPQDRRSGGYTF.

V gene TRBV5-1 combines with J gene TRBJ2-3. The CDR3 sequence is 16 residues long. Germline V gives CDR1 SGHRS, CDR2 YFSETQ. This chain's CDR3 is CASSLDSMMGTDTQYF.

The genes are TRBV7-2 and TRBJ2-3; TCRdb selects TRBD1, and the lack of DNA leaves this call unchecked. Germline CDR1 SGHTA, CDR2 FQGNSA. There are 16 residues in the CDR3. CDR3 in amino acids: CASSKATALSTDTQYF.

This sequence joins TRBV3-1 and TRBJ1-1; the D call of TRBD1 rests on TCRdb alone, since no DNA is present to check it. The germline gives CDR1 LGHDT, CDR2 YNNKEL (reference sequence). This CDR3 has 12 residues. CDR3 residues: CASSQDPGEAFF. Full variable domain (missing parts from reference TRBV3-1 and TRBJ1-1): DTAVSQTPKYLVTQMGNDKSIKCEQNLGHDTMYWYKQDSKKFLKIMFSYNNKELIINETVPNRFSPKSPDKAHLNLHINSLELGDSAVYFCASSQDPGEAFFGQGTRLTVV.

CDR3 protein: CASSPISGGPGTQYF. The chain links TRBV7-3 to TRBJ2-5; TCRdb indicates TRBD2, and absent DNA this call remains unverified. Germline V CDR1 and CDR2: SGHTA, FQGTGA. The CDR3 totals 15 residues.

The J gene is TRBJ1-5, the V gene TRBV4-1. CDR1 and CDR2 from the germline V gene are MGHRA and YSYEKL. This CDR3 comprises 16 residues. CDR3 amino acids: CASSQGTDYSNQPQHF.

The chain's CDR3 is CASRIGVLSNQPQHF. The chain recombines TRBV27 with TRBJ1-5; the TRBD1 assignment by TCRdb is unverifiable without DNA. The germline CDR1 and CDR2 sequences are MNHEY and SMNVEV (reference sequence). The CDR3 is 15 amino acids.

The chain recombines TRBV20-1 with TRBJ2-7. CDR3 length equals 13 residues. The V gene's germline CDR1 is DFQATT and CDR2 SNEGSKA (reference sequence). Here the CDR3 reads CSAGTGSYYEQYF.

The V and J genes are TRBV2 and TRBJ1-1. The CDR3 is made up of 14 amino acids. Per the germline V gene, CDR1 is SNHLY and CDR2 is FYNNEI. CDR3 protein: CASRGARSLAEAFF. Looking up the rest from reference TRBV2 and TRBJ1-1 gives the full variable domain: EPEVTQTPSHQVTQMGQEVILRCVPISNHLYFYWYRQILGQKVEFLVSFYNNEISEKSEIFDDQFSVERPDGSNFTLKIRSTKLEDSAMYFCASRGARSLAEAFFGQGTRLTVV.

The chain couples TRBV5-5 to TRBJ1-1; TCRdb names TRBD1, which stays unverified in the absence of DNA. Germline CDR1 reads SGHKS; CDR2 reads YYEKEE (reference sequence). CDR3 length equals 15 residues. The chain's CDR3 is CASSRTTGGNTEAFF.

V is TRBV12-3 or TRBV12-4 and J is TRBJ2-1; TCRdb's D call, TRBD1, is unchecked because there is no DNA. The CDR3 is 15 amino acids. The chain's CDR3 is CASSLTGDFYNEQFF.

J is TRBJ2-7 and V is TRBV4-3; the TRBD1 assignment by TCRdb is unverifiable without DNA. There are 14 residues in the CDR3. Germline V gene data show CDR1 as LGHNA and CDR2 as YSLEER. CDR3 residues: CASSQEGHSYEQYF.

CDR3: CSATPSMNTEAFF. The genes are TRBV20-1 and TRBJ1-1. Germline values: CDR1 DFQATT, CDR2 SNEGSKA (reference sequence). The CDR3 covers 13 residues.